Below are 27 T cell receptor beta chains sequenced from a single sample in a study of T cell responses to AZD1222 COVID-19 vaccine. The protocol was immunoSEQ multiplex PCR, while the TCRdb copy is restricted to in-frame clones and leaves out a portion. The data hold around 110,000 clones, with 85% to 95% observed a single time. Sequenced here: peripheral blood, sampled 28 days after the second AZD1222 dose. Receptor source: an adult who received the AZD1222 COVID-19 vaccine.

The chain joins TRBV10-3 to TRBJ1-2; 10 bases are shared with TRBD1. Germline assignment: CDR1 ENHRY and CDR2 SYGVKD. CDR3 length: 13 amino acids. The junction had 4 bases not matched to a gene; V was cut back by 4 bases and J by 8 bases. The DNA of the CDR3 is TGTGCCATCAGTGGACAGGGGGCTGGGGGCTACACCTTC. It is translated as CAISGQGAGGYTF.

The V gene is TRBV6-6, the J gene TRBJ1-4, with D unresolved. V shed 2 bases and J shed 3 bases, with 4 bases lying between them. CDR1 MNHNY and CDR2 SVGAGI come from the germline V gene (reference sequence). The CDR3 is 13 residues long. The CDR3 bases are TGTGCCAGCAGTTACGGTGCTAATGAAAAACTGTTTTTT. Translated: CASSYGANEKLFF.

This clone appeared a single time. The rearrangement joins TRBV18 to TRBJ1-2; no clear D gene. This CDR3 has 15 amino acids. V dropped 3 bases and J dropped 4 bases, with 15 bases sitting between them. The V gene's germline CDR1 is KGHSH and CDR2 LQKENI. In DNA form, the CDR3 reads TGTGCCAGCTCACCGGCTGCAGACCCCTCCTATGGCTACACCTTC. This codes for CASSPAADPSYGYTF.

This clone showed up just once. This chain connects TRBV30 to TRBJ1-1; maybe TRBD1 (5 bases). Germline V lookup: CDR1 GTSNPN, CDR2 SVGIG (reference sequence). The CDR3 length is 12 residues. V lost 3 bases, J lost 11 bases, and 16 bases lay in between. The CDR3 protein is CAWRTGDQRAFF. CDR3 in DNA: TGTGCCTGGAGAACCGGGGACCAGCGGGCTTTCTTT. The whole variable domain, filled in from reference TRBV30 and TRBJ1-1, reads SQTIHQWPATLVQPVGSPLSLECTVEGTSNPNLYWYRQAAGRGLQLLFYSVGIGQISSEVPQNLSASRPQDRQFILSSKKLLLSDSGFYLCAWRTGDQRAFFGQGTRLTVV.

The gene calls are TRBV18 and TRBJ1-5; D ambiguous. Looked up from germline, CDR1 is KGHSH and CDR2 is LQKENI. This CDR3 is built from 15 residues. The ends were cut back, 3 bases at V and 4 bases at J, with 13 bases in the middle. The chain's CDR3 is CASSPPGGKNQPQHF. The CDR3 DNA reads TGTGCCAGCTCACCTCCGGGAGGAAAAAATCAGCCCCAGCATTTT.

J is TRBJ1-2 and V is TRBV28, with D uncertain. Per the germline V gene, CDR1 is MDHEN and CDR2 is SYDVKM. This CDR3 is 14 amino acids long. V gave up 6 bases and J gave up 8 bases, with 19 bases separating them. CDR3 in DNA: TGTGCCAGCAGGGACGGATCCAGAGGGTGGGGCTACACCTTC. It yields the protein CASRDGSRGWGYTF.

This clone was seen just once. The chain employs TRBV29-1 and TRBJ2-7; D call uncertain. This CDR3 contains 13 residues. Germline loops: CDR1 SQVTM, CDR2 ANQGSEA. The V end lost 4 bases, the J end lost 1 base, and 11 bases lay between the germline ends. CDR3 sequence (DNA): TGCAGCGTTGCCCCAAGGACGTCCTACGAGCAGTACTTC. It encodes CSVAPRTSYEQYF.

The rearrangement joins TRBV28 to TRBJ2-7; D unresolved. Germline assignment: CDR1 MDHEN and CDR2 SYDVKM. The V gene lost 6 bases and the J gene lost 7 bases, with 10 bases spanning the gap. This CDR3 has 11 residues. As DNA, the CDR3 is TGTGCCAGCAGCCCAACCGGAGAGCAGTACTTC. This sequence encodes CASSPTGEQYF. The variable domain in full, completed from reference TRBV28 and TRBJ2-7, reads DVKVTQSSRYLVKRTGEKVFLECVQDMDHENMFWYRQDPGLGLRLIYFSYDVKMKEKGDIPEGYSVSREKKERFSLILESASTNQTSMYLCASSPTGEQYFGPGTRLTVT.

V and J are TRBV7-3 and TRBJ2-3; D is perhaps TRBD2 (6 bases). This CDR3 region has 16 residues. Germline loops: CDR1 SGHTA, CDR2 FQGTGA. The V and J ends lost 5 bases and 3 bases respectively, with 18 bases between them. The CDR3 is CASSLRIGGKTDTQYF. Here the CDR3 DNA reads TGTGCCAGCAGCCTACGAATTGGGGGGAAGACAGATACGCAGTATTTT. Using reference TRBV7-3 and TRBJ2-3 for the parts outside the CDR3, the full variable domain is GAGVSQTPSNKVTEKGKYVELRCDPISGHTALYWYRQSLGQGPEFLIYFQGTGAADDSGLPNDRFFAVRPEGSVSTLKIQRTERGDSAVYLCASSLRIGGKTDTQYFGPGTRLTVL.

V is TRBV2 and J is TRBJ1-1, with 10 positions matching TRBD1. Germline V gene data show CDR1 as SNHLY and CDR2 as FYNNEI. With V trimmed by 6 bases and J by 0 bases, 1 base remained unmatched. This CDR3 has 14 amino acids. Here the CDR3 reads CASRGQGMNTEAFF. CDR3 nucleotide sequence: TGTGCCAGCAGGGGACAGGGGATGAACACTGAAGCTTTCTTT.

This clone has just one count. Other DNA sequences in this sample translate to the same CDR3. The chain combines TRBV5-1 with TRBJ1-1; D uncertain. Between the trimmed V and J ends, which lost 0 bases and 1 base, there was a span of 7 bases. The CDR3 is 14 residues long. Germline lookup yields CDR1 SGHRS and CDR2 YFSETQ. CDR3 sequence reads: CASSLVEGNTEAFF. Written as DNA, the CDR3 is TGCGCCAGCAGCTTGGTTGAGGGGAACACTGAAGCTTTCTTT.

The chain links TRBV27 to TRBJ2-1; D possibly corresponds to TRBD1 (6 bases). Looked up from germline, CDR1 is MNHEY and CDR2 is SMNVEV (reference sequence). V was pared by 2 bases and J by 7 bases, with 6 bases between. The CDR3 contains 12 residues. CDR3 in amino acids: CASSLQGNEQFF. DNA for the CDR3: TGTGCCAGCAGTTTACAGGGGAATGAGCAGTTCTTC.

The chain couples TRBV18 to TRBJ2-7, with 8 bases that match TRBD1. CDR1 is KGHSH and CDR2 is LQKENI in the germline V gene. The ends lost 3 bases at V and 3 bases at J; junction bases unmatched: 1. The CDR3 sequence is 13 residues long. The CDR3 DNA sequence: TGTGCCAGCTCACCGGGACAGGACTACGAGCAGTACTTC. Protein: CASSPGQDYEQYF.

The chain is built from TRBV4-1 and TRBJ1-3; D gene ambiguous. The germline V and J ends were trimmed by 0 bases and 0 bases, with 15 bases remaining between them. CDR3 length: 18 amino acids. CDR1 is MGHRA, CDR2 YSYEKL, per germline. CDR3 loop: CASSQDSIGPFSGNTIYF. DNA for the CDR3: TGCGCCAGCAGCCAAGATTCGATAGGCCCGTTCTCTGGAAACACCATATATTTT.

This chain connects TRBV13 to TRBJ2-6, with 8 bases fitting TRBD2. CDR3 length: 20 amino acids. Germline CDR1 reads PRHDT; CDR2 reads FYEKMQ (reference sequence). V shed 1 base, J shed 0 bases, and the junction held 11 bases outside the gene matches. CDR3 amino acids: CASSLVVGTSNASGANVLTF. Written as DNA, the CDR3 is TGTGCCAGCAGCTTAGTTGTAGGGACTAGTAACGCCTCTGGGGCCAACGTCCTGACTTTC.

The count of this clone is one. V usage is TRBV2 and J usage is TRBJ1-5; perhaps TRBD1 as D (5 bases). Germline lookup yields CDR1 SNHLY and CDR2 FYNNEI. Trimming took off 4 bases at V and 7 bases at J, with 14 bases between the two ends. This CDR3 is built from 14 residues. CDR3 coding DNA: TGTGCCAGCAGTGTCGGACAAACGGGACAGCCCCAGCATTTT. Protein: CASSVGQTGQPQHF. Variable domain in full (rest from reference TRBV2 and TRBJ1-5): EPEVTQTPSHQVTQMGQEVILRCVPISNHLYFYWYRQILGQKVEFLVSFYNNEISEKSEIFDDQFSVERPDGSNFTLKIRSTKLEDSAMYFCASSVGQTGQPQHFGDGTRLSIL.

The chain has TRBV28 and TRBJ2-2; 8 bases map to TRBD1. The CDR3 totals 16 residues. Germline V gives CDR1 MDHEN, CDR2 SYDVKM. The V and J ends lost 2 bases and 5 bases, in that order; junction bases with no gene match: 7. CDR3 in amino acids: CASSLQETGVTGELFF. CDR3 in DNA: TGTGCCAGCAGTTTACAAGAGACAGGGGTGACCGGGGAGCTGTTTTTT.

The genes are TRBV3-1 (or the pseudogene TRBV3-2) and TRBJ1-3; tentative D call: TRBD1 (5 bases). This CDR3 contains 17 residues. With 3 bases removed from V and 1 base from J, the gap between germline ends came to 16 bases. From germline, CDR1 is LGHDT and CDR2 YNNKEL (reference sequence). CDR3 protein: CASSHLPRGGSGNTIYF. CDR3 bases: TGTGCCAGCAGCCACCTCCCACGGGGGGGGTCTGGAAACACCATATATTTT.

The gene calls are TRBV11-2 and TRBJ2-1; a possible D gene is TRBD1 (6 bases). Between the trimmed V and J ends, which lost 4 bases and 12 bases, there was a span of 19 bases. Germline loops: CDR1 SGHAT, CDR2 FQNNGV. This CDR3 region has 14 residues. Here the CDR3 DNA reads TGTGCCAGCAGCTCTCTGTCGGGACACACTTTGCAGTTCTTC. Translating gives CASSSLSGHTLQFF.

CDR3 DNA sequence: TGTGCCAGCAGCTTGGGTTGGACAGATACTAACTATGGCTACACCTTC. Its protein is CASSLGWTDTNYGYTF. This chain joins TRBV5-7 and TRBJ1-2, with a weak D call TRBD1 (6 bases). TRBV5-7 is identified as an open reading frame with a role that is uncertain. The V and J ends lost 0 bases and 0 bases respectively, with 12 bases between them. The CDR3 extends over 16 amino acids.

A single count supports this clone. This sequence joins TRBV5-8 and TRBJ1-4; perhaps TRBD1 as D (6 bases). Trimming removed 4 bases from V and 7 bases from J, with 17 bases in between. The germline gives CDR1 SGHTS, CDR2 YDEGEE. This CDR3 comprises 15 residues. The CDR3 DNA follows: TGTGCCAGCAGCATGTATGGGGAGACAGGTGAAAAACTGTTTTTT. It yields the protein CASSMYGETGEKLFF.

The rearrangement links TRBV7-8 to TRBJ1-2; 10 nucleotides line up with TRBD1. Germline loops: CDR1 SGHVS, CDR2 FQNEAQ. The length of the CDR3 is 15 residues. Trimming removed 6 bases from V and 4 bases from J; junction bases left unmatched: 8. The CDR3 here is CASSYGTGEGYGYTF. CDR3 bases: TGTGCCAGCAGTTACGGGACAGGGGAAGGCTATGGCTACACCTTC.

V usage is TRBV7-9 and J usage is TRBJ2-3; unclear D gene. This CDR3 has 13 residues. Trimming left V 5 bases short and J 5 bases short, with 11 bases between. The V gene's germline CDR1 is SEHNR and CDR2 FQNEAQ (reference sequence). The CDR3 here is CASSLGVVDTQYF. For the CDR3, the DNA is TGTGCCAGCAGCCTAGGAGTAGTAGATACGCAGTATTTT.

V usage is TRBV6-1 and J usage is TRBJ1-1; D is undetermined. The ends were cut back, 2 bases at V and 4 bases at J, with 8 bases in the middle. This CDR3 comprises 13 residues. Per the germline V gene, CDR1 is MNHNS and CDR2 is SASEGT. The CDR3 loop reads CASSETRSTEAFF. CDR3 in DNA: TGTGCCAGCAGTGAAACTCGGAGCACTGAAGCTTTCTTT.

Note on this clone: The identical CDR3 is also encoded by other nucleotide sequences in the sample. The chain links TRBV6-5 to TRBJ1-5, with 8 nucleotides matching TRBD1. V lost 6 bases and J lost 2; bases outside the gene matches: 3. Germline CDR1 and CDR2: MNHEY and SVGAGI. This CDR3 is built from 14 residues. The CDR3 sequence is CASRLTGGNQPQHF. CDR3 DNA: TGTGCCAGCAGGCTGACAGGGGGCAATCAGCCCCAGCATTTT.

The gene calls are TRBV4-1 and TRBJ2-3, with D perhaps TRBD1 (5 bases). CDR3 length: 16 amino acids. Trimming pared 0 bases from V and 0 bases from J, leaving 10 bases between. The V gene's germline CDR1 is MGHRA and CDR2 YSYEKL. CDR3 protein: CASSQELTVSTDTQYF. CDR3 in DNA: TGCGCCAGCAGCCAAGAATTGACAGTCAGCACAGATACGCAGTATTTT.

This clone was seen a single time. The V call is TRBV5-1, the J call TRBJ2-3; 7 bases map to TRBD1. Germline V lookup: CDR1 SGHRS, CDR2 YFSETQ. The J segment lost 2 bases and the V segment lost 3 bases, leaving 15 bases of the junction unmatched. The CDR3 has 18 amino acids. CDR3 in DNA: TGCGCCAGCAGCTCCACAGGGGCCCCAGGTCTTTTCACAGATACGCAGTATTTT. It translates to CASSSTGAPGLFTDTQYF.